This TCR beta chain was retrieved from a study of technical replicates of blood from a handful of donors. CDR3 length: 16 residues. CDR1 is LNHDA and CDR2 is SQIVND in the germline V gene (reference sequence). J was trimmed by 0 bases and V by 3 bases; bases with no gene match: 1. Data came from immunoSEQ multiplex PCR; TCRdb stores just in-frame clones and leaves some out. The sample comprises 74,000 or so clones, 90% to 95% of which are singletons, and 0.37% rests with the top ten. The chain links TRBV19 to TRBJ1-4; 10 positions agree with TRBD1. The sequenced sample consisted of T cells isolated from PBMCs. The TCR was taken from a human donor in good health. CDR3 protein: CASSMGQGTTNEKLFF. DNA of the CDR3: TGTGCCAGTAGTATGGGACAGGGGACAACTAATGAAAAACTGTTTTTT.